A selection of T cell receptor beta chains follows, all from one sample in a study of T-cell reconstitution after alpha-beta-depleted transplantation in children. Using its own MiXCR run on the PCR reads, TCRdb lists one record per CDR3 protein. Of about 480,000 distinct CDR3 sequences in the sample, approximately 12% are singletons; the top ten hold roughly 5.4%. The specimen comprised PBMCs from the stem cell graft donor, sampled from the stem cell graft. These receptors all come from a human donor who donated a stem cell graft to a child with combined immunodeficiency. Both conserved end residues are part of each CDR3. The D gene is left open where the match is weak. Only part of the rows carry a size: once, few, many, or a class if the clone is expanded.

V gene	J gene	clone size	D gene	CDR3 protein	CDR3 DNA
TRBV7-2	TRBJ2-2	many	-	CASSLLAGELFF	TGTGCCAGCAGCTTATTAGCCGGGGAGCTGTTTTTT
TRBV5-1	TRBJ2-7	few	-	CASSRSMLQSGEQYF	TGCGCCAGCAGCCGTTCCATGCTCCAATCGGGCGAGCAGTACTTC
TRBV11-2	TRBJ2-3	few	-	CASSSEGDSTDTQYF	TGTGCCAGCAGCTCAGAGGGAGACAGCACAGATACGCAGTATTTT
TRBV4-3	TRBJ1-4	few	-	CASSPGRTVREKLFF	TGCGCCAGCAGCCCGGGCCGGACAGTGAGAGAAAAACTGTTTTTT
TRBV6-5	TRBJ1-1	few	TRBD1	CASSYSTGRTEAFF	TGTGCCAGCAGTTACTCGACAGGGCGCACTGAAGCTTTCTTT
TRBV27	TRBJ1-4	once	TRBD1	CASSETGAANEKLFF	TGTGCCAGCAGTGAAACAGGGGCGGCTAATGAAAAACTGTTTTTT
TRBV18	TRBJ2-3	many	TRBD2	CASSRGTSATDTQYF	TGTGCCAGCTCCCGAGGGACTAGTGCCACAGATACGCAGTATTTT
TRBV5-5	TRBJ2-3	many	-	CASSLNGGRTDTQYF	TGTGCCAGCAGCTTGAACGGGGGCCGCACAGATACGCAGTATTTT
TRBV7-3	TRBJ2-1	-	TRBD2	CASSLRGSGTNNEQFF	TGTGCCAGCAGCTTAAGAGGTAGCGGGACGAACAATGAGCAGTTCTTC
TRBV11-2	TRBJ2-5	-	TRBD2	CASSLEVGSGSWKTQYF	TGTGCCAGCAGCTTAGAAGTGGGCAGCGGGAGTTGGAAGACCCAGTACTTC
TRBV28	TRBJ1-1	-	-	CASSLSTGWTEAFF	TGTGCCAGCAGTTTATCAACAGGGTGGACTGAAGCTTTCTTT
TRBV29-1	TRBJ2-7	few	TRBD1	CSAWTGSLLEQYF	TGCAGCGCCTGGACAGGGTCTCTCCTCGAGCAGTACTTC
TRBV5-1	TRBJ2-7	many	-	CASSLVGGDYEQYF	TGCGCCAGCAGCTTGGTCGGGGGAGACTACGAGCAGTACTTC
TRBV5-8	TRBJ2-5	-	-	CARRPKQGGLETQYF	TGTGCCAGGAGACCAAAGCAGGGAGGCTTGGAGACCCAGTACTTC
TRBV4-3	TRBJ2-3	many	TRBD2	CASSQVAGGPDTQYF	TGCGCCAGCAGCCAAGTAGCGGGGGGGCCTGATACGCAGTATTTT
TRBV29-1	TRBJ1-5	few	-	CSVGGRGGNQPQHF	TGCAGCGTTGGAGGTAGGGGTGGCAATCAGCCCCAGCATTTT
TRBV6-5	TRBJ2-7	many	-	CASSYSKGHEQYF	TGTGCCAGCAGTTACTCCAAGGGTCACGAGCAGTACTTC
TRBV15	TRBJ2-3	few	-	CATSRDLGGDTQYF	TGTGCCACCAGCAGAGATCTTGGGGGAGATACGCAGTATTTT
TRBV12-3/TRBV12-4	TRBJ1-1	many	-	CASSGGFTTEAFF	TGTGCCAGCAGTGGGGGGTTTACCACTGAAGCTTTCTTT
TRBV29-1	TRBJ2-4	few	TRBD1	CSVRTGENIQYF	TGCAGCGTTCGGACAGGGGAAAACATTCAGTACTTC
TRBV6-2/TRBV6-3	TRBJ2-1	many	TRBD2	CASNRGGNEQFF	TGTGCCAGCAATCGGGGGGGGAATGAGCAGTTCTTC
TRBV12-3/TRBV12-4	TRBJ1-2	few	TRBD1	CASSLTTGGAYGYTF	TGTGCCAGCAGTTTAACGACAGGGGGCGCTTATGGCTACACCTTC
TRBV27	TRBJ1-2	few	TRBD1	CASSLFGQGAYGYTF	TGTGCCAGCAGTTTATTTGGACAGGGGGCGTATGGCTACACCTTC
TRBV5-1	TRBJ2-1	many	-	CASSLRWNEQFF	TGCGCCAGCAGCTTGAGGTGGAATGAGCAGTTCTTC
TRBV4-3	TRBJ2-7	few	-	CASSQDWGTAGDEQYF	TGCGCCAGCAGCCAAGATTGGGGGACGGCCGGTGACGAGCAGTACTTC
TRBV6-2/TRBV6-3	TRBJ1-2	few	-	CASSYSMGSYYGYTF	TGTGCCAGCAGTTACTCGATGGGCAGCTACTATGGCTACACCTTC
TRBV7-9	TRBJ2-3	-	-	CASSPARGSGTDTQYF	TGTGCCAGCAGCCCCGCTAGGGGGTCCGGGACAGATACGCAGTATTTT
TRBV10-3	TRBJ2-1	-	TRBD1	CAISATDSGTGGYNEQFF	TGTGCCATCAGTGCGACGGATAGTGGGACAGGGGGCTACAATGAGCAGTTCTTC
TRBV7-8	TRBJ2-2	many	-	CASSLGEPQNTGELFF	TGTGCCAGCAGCTTAGGGGAGCCCCAGAACACCGGGGAGCTGTTTTTT
TRBV11-1	TRBJ2-3	-	TRBD1	CASSLARGIPDTQYF	TGTGCCAGCAGCTTAGCCAGGGGGATTCCAGATACGCAGTATTTT
TRBV5-1	TRBJ2-7	few	-	CASSPRDASSYEQYF	TGCGCCAGCAGCCCCAGGGACGCAAGCTCCTACGAGCAGTACTTC
TRBV10-3	TRBJ2-7	many	-	CASTGWDHEQYF	TGTGCCTCGACGGGTTGGGACCACGAGCAGTACTTC
TRBV29-1	TRBJ2-2	many	TRBD1	CSAQRHRGQGTGELFF	TGCAGCGCACAACGGCACAGGGGGCAGGGCACCGGGGAGCTGTTTTTT
TRBV7-8	TRBJ1-5	once	TRBD1	CASSSQGAGSNQPQNF	TGTGCCAGCAGCTCTCAGGGGGCAGGGAGCAATCAGCCCCAGAATTTT
TRBV3-1	TRBJ2-5	few	-	CASSQDGGGETQYF	TGTGCCAGCAGCCAAGATGGGGGTGGAGAGACCCAGTACTTC
TRBV10-3	TRBJ2-1	many	TRBD2	CAISELAGYNEQFF	TGTGCCATCAGTGAACTAGCGGGGTACAATGAGCAGTTCTTC
TRBV12-3/TRBV12-4	TRBJ2-3	-	TRBD2	CASSLLAGGATDTQYF	TGTGCCAGCAGTTTACTAGCGGGGGGCGCCACAGATACGCAGTATTTT
TRBV24-1	TRBJ2-3	few	-	CATSDRPGTVPDTQYF	TGTGCCACCAGTGACCGACCCGGCACGGTGCCAGATACGCAGTATTTT
TRBV30	TRBJ1-3	-	-	CAWSVAVSGNTIYF	TGTGCCTGGAGTGTCGCTGTATCTGGAAACACCATATATTTT
TRBV5-1	TRBJ2-5	-	TRBD2	CASSFDSGSAETQYF	TGCGCCAGCAGCTTTGATAGCGGGAGTGCGGAGACCCAGTACTTC
TRBV7-9	TRBJ2-7	-	TRBD2	CASSTSGGREYEQYF	TGTGCCAGCAGCACAAGCGGCGGGAGAGAATACGAGCAGTACTTC
TRBV12-3/TRBV12-4	TRBJ1-1	few	-	CASSFGGGSGTEAFF	TGTGCCAGCAGTTTTGGGGGGGGCAGTGGGACTGAAGCTTTCTTT
TRBV5-6	TRBJ1-1	-	-	CASSLVGISEAFF	TGTGCCAGCAGCTTGGTCGGGATATCTGAAGCTTTCTTT
TRBV4-2	TRBJ1-3	-	-	CASSQGDLGDTIYF	TGTGCCAGCAGCCAGGGGGATTTAGGGGACACCATATATTTT
TRBV7-2	TRBJ2-3	many	-	CASSLQGGSTDTQYF	TGTGCCAGCTCGCTTCAAGGGGGAAGCACAGATACGCAGTATTTT
TRBV7-8	TRBJ2-1	-	TRBD2	CASSLFPSGYNEQFF	TGTGCCAGCAGCTTATTCCCTAGCGGCTACAATGAGCAGTTCTTC
TRBV12-3/TRBV12-4	TRBJ2-1	few	TRBD2	CASSLRASGRNEQFF	TGTGCCAGCAGTTTAAGGGCTAGCGGGAGGAATGAGCAGTTCTTC
TRBV7-9	TRBJ1-3	-	-	CASSPGYFSGNTIYF	TGTGCCAGCAGCCCAGGGTATTTCTCTGGAAACACCATATATTTT
TRBV5-6	TRBJ1-6	-	-	CASSLLLNSYNSPLHF	TGTGCCAGCAGCTTACTCCTCAACTCCTATAATTCACCCCTCCACTTT
TRBV20-1	TRBJ2-6	many	-	CSARAGANVLTF	TGCAGTGCTAGGGCTGGGGCCAACGTCCTGACTTTC
TRBV7-2	TRBJ1-5	few	-	CASSLKVGGGVQPQHF	TGTGCCAGCAGCTTAAAGGTCGGAGGGGGGGTTCAGCCCCAGCATTTT
TRBV6-1	TRBJ2-1	-	TRBD1	CASSRGDREFNEQFF	TGTGCCAGCAGTAGGGGGGACAGGGAATTCAATGAGCAGTTCTTC
TRBV12-3/TRBV12-4	TRBJ1-6	-	-	CASRDYENSPLHF	TGTGCCAGCAGGGACTATGAGAATTCACCCCTCCACTTT
TRBV7-2	TRBJ2-2	-	TRBD2	CASSFSSGSRTGELFF	TGTGCCAGCAGCTTCTCTAGCGGGAGTCGAACCGGGGAGCTGTTTTTT
TRBV29-1	TRBJ2-1	-	TRBD2	CSVGFTSGNEQFF	TGCAGCGTTGGTTTCACTAGCGGGAATGAGCAGTTCTTC
TRBV4-3	TRBJ1-4	-	TRBD1	CASSQGKGQTNEKLFF	TGCGCCAGCAGCCAAGGAAAGGGACAGACTAATGAAAAACTGTTTTTT
TRBV18	TRBJ2-7	-	-	CASSPLGGQGTYEQYF	TGTGCCAGCTCACCACTCGGGGGGCAGGGAACCTACGAGCAGTACTTC